The T cell receptor (beta chain) described here comes from a study of blood T cell repertoires in COVID-19. At the level of the study: Some COVID-19 samples were acute and others convalescent; all came from the United States, Italy and Spain. The cDNA or gDNA used as material had been derived from T cells, B-cell-depleted T cells, or PBMCs.

There are 15 residues in the CDR3. V was clipped by 2 bases and J by 8 bases; unmatched bases: 8. Per germline, CDR1 SGHAT and CDR2 FQNNGV. In the original processing: By means of reference gene primer amplification, nucleated cell counts were estimated. Here immunoSEQ multiplex PCR was the method, and the copy in TCRdb shows in-frame clones only, minus some. From that table come the V and J calls and clone size; the DNA was used to work out D and trimming. The sample consists of tens of thousands of clones, roughly nine tenths of them appearing once. The sample taken for sequencing was peripheral blood. This chain uses TRBV11-2 with TRBJ2-1, with 8 bases fitting TRBD2. The clonotype comes from a man aged 65-85 years with active COVID-19. CDR3 residues: CASSLFGGGPDEQFF. As DNA, the CDR3 is TGTGCCAGCAGCTTATTCGGGGGGGGGCCCGATGAGCAGTTCTTC.